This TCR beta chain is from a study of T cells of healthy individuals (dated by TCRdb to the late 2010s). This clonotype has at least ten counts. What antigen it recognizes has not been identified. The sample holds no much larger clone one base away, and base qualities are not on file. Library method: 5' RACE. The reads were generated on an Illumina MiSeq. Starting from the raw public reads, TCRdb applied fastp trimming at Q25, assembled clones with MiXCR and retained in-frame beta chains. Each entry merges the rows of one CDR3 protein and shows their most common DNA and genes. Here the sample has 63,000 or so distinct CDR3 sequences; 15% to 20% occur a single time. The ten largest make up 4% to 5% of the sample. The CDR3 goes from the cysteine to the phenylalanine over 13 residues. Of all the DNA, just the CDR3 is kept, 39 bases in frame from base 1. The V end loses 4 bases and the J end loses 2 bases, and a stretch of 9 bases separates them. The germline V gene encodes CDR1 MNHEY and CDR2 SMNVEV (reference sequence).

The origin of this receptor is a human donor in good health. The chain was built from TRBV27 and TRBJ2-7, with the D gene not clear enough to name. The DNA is TGTGCCAGCAGTTCCCCGACCACCTACGAGCAGTACTTC. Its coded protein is CASSSPTTYEQYF.